Sequencing of this T cell receptor beta chain was carried out in a study of cytomegalovirus exposure and HLA in healthy donors. On the study more broadly: An earlier analysis identified more than 90 million unique TCR beta sequences in approximately 190 million T cells.

This clone came up once. The antigen remains undetermined. The junction departs from germline at one end; a sequencing error may be responsible. Overall study results and limits: Reportedly, diagnosis of cytomegalovirus status by the classifier showed high specificity and sensitivity.

This PCR relied on a set of 60 Vbeta primers and 13 Jbeta primers. In the original workflow: Approximately 11 million shared chains were among tens of millions of unique TCR beta chains counted in a later analysis. Profiling relied on immunoSEQ multiplex PCR, and the TCRdb table lists in-frame clones only, not all of them. From that table come the V and J calls and clone size; the DNA was used to work out D and trimming. The sample records approximately 160,000 clones, under 70% being singletons. The germline V gene has CDR1 SGHTA and CDR2 FQGNSA. The CDR3 has 14 amino acids. This chain links TRBV7-2 with TRBJ1-5, with D possibly matching TRBD1 (5 bases). The material sequenced was PBMCs. The receptor comes from a middle-aged woman in good health and CMV-seropositive. This chain's CDR3 is CASSAGRRNQPQNF. In DNA form, the CDR3 reads TGTGCCAGCAGCGCGGGACGGCGAAATCAGCCCCAGAATTTT.